This TCR beta chain was sequenced for a study of shared clonotypes between healthy human individuals. Germline CDR1 is MNHEY and CDR2 is SMNVEV (reference sequence). CDR3 length: 14 amino acids. The V gene lost 4 bases and the J gene lost 3 bases, with 13 bases spanning the gap. The table came from immunoSEQ multiplex PCR; TCRdb's copy has only in-frame clones and leaves some out. The repertoire holds about 1.1 million clones, with about 80% as singletons. Material: memory CD4+ T cells from PBMCs. Subset meaning: CD45RA-negative fraction. This sequence joins TRBV27 and TRBJ2-7; no reliable D call. This receptor was identified in a man between 18 and 35 years old in good health. Some clones in this sample may be carry-over from other donors' samples. CDR3 residues: CASSSPSRRYEQYF. The CDR3 DNA follows: TGTGCCAGCAGTTCCCCGTCAAGGCGCTACGAGCAGTACTTC.